These T cell receptor beta chains were read from a single sample in a study of cytomegalovirus exposure and HLA in healthy donors. Clones were read by immunoSEQ multiplex PCR, and TCRdb kept only the in-frame ones, dropping some. Of under 200,000 clones listed, around 72% are singletons. The sample taken for sequencing was PBMCs. The receptors stem from a man aged 50 to 59 in good health and CMV-seronegative. Both conserved end residues are part of each CDR3. The order of the fields is D gene, J gene, V gene, clone size, CDR3 protein, CDR3 DNA. D genes are given only for firm matches. Expanded clones get a size class; other rows say once, few or many, or leave the size out.

TRBD1,TRBJ2-7,TRBV11-2,once,CASSLGRQGNYEQYF,TGTGCCAGCAGCTTAGGCCGACAGGGTAACTACGAGCAGTACTTC
NA,TRBJ2-1,TRBV20-1,few,CSAQAGYEQFF,TGCAGTGCTCAAGCAGGGTATGAGCAGTTCTTC
TRBD1,TRBJ1-6,TRBV13,once,CASSRKQGRLNSPLHF,TGTGCCAGCAGCCGAAAACAGGGGCGCCTTAATTCACCCCTCCACTTT
TRBD1,TRBJ1-3,TRBV2,NA,CARGTGGFGGNTIYF,TGTGCCAGGGGGACAGGGGGCTTCGGAGGAAACACCATATATTTT
TRBD1,TRBJ1-4,TRBV15,NA,CATSRDRRQGINEKLFF,TGTGCCACCAGCAGAGATCGGCGACAGGGGATTAATGAAAAACTGTTTTTT
TRBD1,TRBJ2-2,TRBV29-1,NA,CSAHRGPDTGELFF,TGCAGCGCCCACAGGGGGCCGGACACCGGGGAGCTGTTTTTT
TRBD1,TRBJ2-1,TRBV5-8,NA,CASSLGDRSYNEQFF,TGTGCCAGCAGCTTGGGGGACAGATCCTACAATGAGCAGTTCTTC
TRBD1,TRBJ2-2,TRBV6-5,NA,CASTQDRVNTGELFF,TGTGCCAGCACTCAAGACAGGGTAAACACCGGGGAGCTGTTTTTT
TRBD1,TRBJ2-1,TRBV19,NA,CASAADRGSNNEQFF,TGTGCCAGTGCCGCGGACAGGGGGTCAAACAATGAGCAGTTCTTC
NA,TRBJ1-2,TRBV19,NA,CASSSQGINNYGYTF,TGTGCCAGTAGTTCTCAGGGAATAAATAACTATGGCTACACCTTC
NA,TRBJ1-1,TRBV9,NA,CASSARQMNTEAFF,TGTGCCAGCAGCGCCCGACAGATGAACACTGAAGCTTTCTTT
NA,TRBJ2-7,TRBV27,NA,CASSKEGWNYEQYF,TGTGCCAGCAGTAAAGAGGGCTGGAACTACGAGCAGTACTTC
TRBD1,TRBJ1-2,TRBV28,NA,CASSRSGGANYGYTF,TGTGCCAGCAGTCGCTCAGGGGGCGCGAACTATGGCTACACCTTC
NA,TRBJ1-1,TRBV19,NA,CASSITGIPPKAFF,TGTGCCAGTAGTATAACAGGGATACCCCCTAAAGCTTTCTTT
TRBD1,TRBJ2-7,TRBV6-5,NA,CASSYGTGGYEQYF,TGTGCCAGCAGTTACGGGACAGGCGGATACGAGCAGTACTTC
NA,TRBJ1-2,TRBV2,NA,CASRPATQNYGYTF,TGTGCCAGCAGACCGGCGACACAGAACTATGGCTACACCTTC
TRBD2,TRBJ2-2,TRBV5-4,NA,CASSLPLGGGSTGELFF,TGTGCCAGCAGCTTGCCCCTTGGCGGGGGGTCCACCGGGGAGCTGTTTTTT
TRBD1,TRBJ2-7,TRBV27,NA,CASSSPGQGGVAYEQYF,TGTGCCAGCAGTTCCCCGGGACAGGGAGGCGTAGCCTACGAGCAGTACTTC